This T cell receptor (beta chain) was observed in a study of blood T cell repertoires in COVID-19. The protocol was immunoSEQ multiplex PCR, while the TCRdb copy is restricted to in-frame clones and leaves out a portion. The sample comprises under 250,000 clones, around 82% of which are singletons, and more than 2% rests with the top ten. This CDR3 has 14 residues. Germline loops: CDR1 PRHDT, CDR2 FYEKMQ (reference sequence). The V gene end was trimmed by 5 bases and the J gene end by 5 bases; junction bases not matched to a gene: 6. The source of this sequence is a woman aged 60-75 years with acute or convalescent COVID-19. The gene calls are TRBV13 and TRBJ1-2; 9 nucleotides agree with TRBD1. The sample comprised peripheral blood. DNA for the CDR3: TGTGCCAGCAGCGCCTCAGGACAGGGGTATGGCTACACCTTC. Its translation is CASSASGQGYGYTF.